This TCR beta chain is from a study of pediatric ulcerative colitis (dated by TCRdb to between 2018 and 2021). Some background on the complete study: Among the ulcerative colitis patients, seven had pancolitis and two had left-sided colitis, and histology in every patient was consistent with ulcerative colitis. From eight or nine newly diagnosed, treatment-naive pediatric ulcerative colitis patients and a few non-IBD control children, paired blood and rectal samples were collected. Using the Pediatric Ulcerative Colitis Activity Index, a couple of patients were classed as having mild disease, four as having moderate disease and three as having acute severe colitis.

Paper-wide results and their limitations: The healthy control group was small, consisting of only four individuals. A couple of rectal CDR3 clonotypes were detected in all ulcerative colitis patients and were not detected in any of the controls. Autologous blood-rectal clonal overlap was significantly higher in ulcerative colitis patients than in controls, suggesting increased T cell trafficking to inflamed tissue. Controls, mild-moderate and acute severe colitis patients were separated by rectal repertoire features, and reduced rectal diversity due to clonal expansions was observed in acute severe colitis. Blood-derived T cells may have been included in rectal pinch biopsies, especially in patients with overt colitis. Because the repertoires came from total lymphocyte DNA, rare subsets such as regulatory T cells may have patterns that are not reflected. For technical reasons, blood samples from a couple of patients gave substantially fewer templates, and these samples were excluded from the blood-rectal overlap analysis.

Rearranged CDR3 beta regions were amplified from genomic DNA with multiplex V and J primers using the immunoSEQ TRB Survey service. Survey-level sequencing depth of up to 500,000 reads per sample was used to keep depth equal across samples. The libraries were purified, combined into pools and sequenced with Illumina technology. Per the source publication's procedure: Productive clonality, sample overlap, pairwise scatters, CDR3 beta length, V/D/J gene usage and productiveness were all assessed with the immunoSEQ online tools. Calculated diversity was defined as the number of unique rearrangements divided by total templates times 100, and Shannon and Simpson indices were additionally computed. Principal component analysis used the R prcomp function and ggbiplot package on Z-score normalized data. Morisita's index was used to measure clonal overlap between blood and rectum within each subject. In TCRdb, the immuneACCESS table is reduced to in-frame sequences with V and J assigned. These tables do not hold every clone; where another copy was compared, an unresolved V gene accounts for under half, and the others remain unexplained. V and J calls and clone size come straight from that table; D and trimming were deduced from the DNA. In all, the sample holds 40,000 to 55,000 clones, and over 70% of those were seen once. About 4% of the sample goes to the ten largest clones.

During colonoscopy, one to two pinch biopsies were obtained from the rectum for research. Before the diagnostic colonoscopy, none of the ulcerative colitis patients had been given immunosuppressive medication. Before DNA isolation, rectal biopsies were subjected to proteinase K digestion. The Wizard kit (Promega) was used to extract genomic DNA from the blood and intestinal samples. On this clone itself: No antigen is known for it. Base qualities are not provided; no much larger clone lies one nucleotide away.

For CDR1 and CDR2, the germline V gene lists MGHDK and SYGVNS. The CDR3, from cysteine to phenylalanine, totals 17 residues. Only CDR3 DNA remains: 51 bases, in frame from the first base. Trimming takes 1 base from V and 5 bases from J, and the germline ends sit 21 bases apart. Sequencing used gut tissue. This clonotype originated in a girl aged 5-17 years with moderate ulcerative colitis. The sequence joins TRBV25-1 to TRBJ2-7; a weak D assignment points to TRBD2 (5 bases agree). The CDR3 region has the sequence CASSESRYVRTTNEQYF. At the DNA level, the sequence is TGTGCCAGCAGTGAATCTCGGTATGTCAGGACGACTAACGAGCAGTACTTC.